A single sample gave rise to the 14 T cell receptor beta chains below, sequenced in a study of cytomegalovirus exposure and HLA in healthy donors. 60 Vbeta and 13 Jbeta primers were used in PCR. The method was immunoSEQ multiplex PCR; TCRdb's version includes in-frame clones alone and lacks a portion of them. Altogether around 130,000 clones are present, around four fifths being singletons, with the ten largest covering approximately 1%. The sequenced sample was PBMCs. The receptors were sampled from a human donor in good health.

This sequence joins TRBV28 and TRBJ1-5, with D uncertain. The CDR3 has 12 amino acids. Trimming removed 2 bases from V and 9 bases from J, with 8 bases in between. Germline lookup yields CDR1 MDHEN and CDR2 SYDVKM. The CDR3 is CASSLPTWPQHF. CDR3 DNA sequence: TGTGCCAGCAGTTTACCCACTTGGCCCCAGCATTTT.

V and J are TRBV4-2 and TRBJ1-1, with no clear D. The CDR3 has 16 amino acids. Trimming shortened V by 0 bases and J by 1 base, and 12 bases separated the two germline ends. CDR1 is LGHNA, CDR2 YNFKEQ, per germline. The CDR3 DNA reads TGTGCCAGCAGCCAAGATAGGGAGGACCCGAACACTGAAGCTTTCTTT. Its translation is CASSQDREDPNTEAFF.

CDR3 sequence: CASSLPRSSYNSPLHF. As DNA, the CDR3 is TGTGCCAGCAGTTTACCACGGAGCTCCTATAATTCACCCCTCCACTTT. The chain is built from TRBV28 and TRBJ1-6; D not resolved. The CDR3 is 16 residues long. Germline V lookup: CDR1 MDHEN, CDR2 SYDVKM. The germline V and J ends were trimmed by 2 bases and 0 bases, with 8 bases remaining between them. Full variable domain (rest looked up from reference TRBV28 and TRBJ1-6): DVKVTQSSRYLVKRTGEKVFLECVQDMDHENMFWYRQDPGLGLRLIYFSYDVKMKEKGDIPEGYSVSREKKERFSLILESASTNQTSMYLCASSLPRSSYNSPLHFGNGTRLTVT.

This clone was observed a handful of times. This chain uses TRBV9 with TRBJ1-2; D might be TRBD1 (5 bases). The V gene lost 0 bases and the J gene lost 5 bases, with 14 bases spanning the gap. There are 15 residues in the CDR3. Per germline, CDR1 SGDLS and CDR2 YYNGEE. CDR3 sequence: CASSVAPGAGYGYTF. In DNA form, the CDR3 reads TGTGCCAGCAGCGTAGCCCCTGGGGCCGGATATGGCTACACCTTC. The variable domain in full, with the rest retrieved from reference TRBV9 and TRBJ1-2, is DSGVTQTPKHLITATGQRVTLRCSPRSGDLSVYWYQQSLDQGLQFLIQYYNGEERAKGNILERFSAQQFPDLHSELNLSSLELGDSALYFCASSVAPGAGYGYTFGSGTRLTVV.

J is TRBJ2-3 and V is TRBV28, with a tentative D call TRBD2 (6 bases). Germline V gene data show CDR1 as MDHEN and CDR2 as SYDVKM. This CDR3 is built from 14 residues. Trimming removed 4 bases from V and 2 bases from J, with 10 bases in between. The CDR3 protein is CASSWDSHTDTQYF. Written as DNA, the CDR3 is TGTGCCAGCAGTTGGGACTCCCACACAGATACGCAGTATTTT.

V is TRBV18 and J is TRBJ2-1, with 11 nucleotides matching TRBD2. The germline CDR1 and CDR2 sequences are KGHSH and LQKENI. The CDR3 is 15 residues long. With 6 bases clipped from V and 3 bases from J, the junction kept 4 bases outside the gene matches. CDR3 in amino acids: CASSHGTSGYNEQFF. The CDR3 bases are TGTGCCAGCTCCCACGGGACTAGCGGCTACAATGAGCAGTTCTTC.

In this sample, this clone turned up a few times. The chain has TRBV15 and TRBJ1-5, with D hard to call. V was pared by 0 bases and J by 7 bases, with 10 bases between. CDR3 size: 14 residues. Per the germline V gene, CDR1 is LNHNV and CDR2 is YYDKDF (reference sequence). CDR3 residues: CATSRDTAGQPQHF. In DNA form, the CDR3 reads TGTGCCACCAGCAGAGATACGGCGGGGCAGCCCCAGCATTTT.

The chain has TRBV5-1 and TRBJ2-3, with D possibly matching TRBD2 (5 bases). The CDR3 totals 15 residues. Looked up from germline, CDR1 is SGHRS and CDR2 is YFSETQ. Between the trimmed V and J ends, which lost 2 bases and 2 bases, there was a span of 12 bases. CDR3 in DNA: TGCGCCAGCAGCTTCGGATTGAGGGACACAGATACGCAGTATTTT. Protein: CASSFGLRDTDTQYF.

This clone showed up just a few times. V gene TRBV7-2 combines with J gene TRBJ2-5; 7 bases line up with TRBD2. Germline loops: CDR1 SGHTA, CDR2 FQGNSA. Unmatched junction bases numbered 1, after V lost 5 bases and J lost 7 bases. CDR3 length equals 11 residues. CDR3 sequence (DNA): TGTGCCAGCAGCGAGCGGGGGACCCAGTACTTC. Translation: CASSERGTQYF.

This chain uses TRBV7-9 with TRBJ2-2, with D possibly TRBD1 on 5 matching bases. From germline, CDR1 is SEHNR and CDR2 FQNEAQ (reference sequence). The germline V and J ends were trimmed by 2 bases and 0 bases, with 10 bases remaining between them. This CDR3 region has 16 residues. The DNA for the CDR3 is TGTGCCAGCAGCTTAATCCCGACAGCGAACACCGGGGAGCTGTTTTTT. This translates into CASSLIPTANTGELFF.

CDR3 protein: CASSDGLTTDTQYF. CDR3 sequence (DNA): TGTGCCAGCAGTGACGGACTAACCACAGATACGCAGTATTTT. This chain links TRBV6-1 with TRBJ2-3, with a weak D call TRBD2 (6 bases). Germline V lookup: CDR1 MNHNS, CDR2 SASEGT. V gave up 3 bases and J gave up 2 bases, with 9 bases separating them. CDR3 length: 14 amino acids.

CDR3 bases: TGTGCTAGTGGTCCAGACAGTTTTTACACCATATATTTT. Protein: CASGPDSFYTIYF. The chain employs TRBV12-5 and TRBJ1-3; possible D gene TRBD1, 5 bases. Looked up from germline, CDR1 is LGHNT and CDR2 is FRNRAP. Between the trimmed V and J ends, which lost 5 bases and 8 bases, there was a span of 13 bases. There are 13 residues in the CDR3.

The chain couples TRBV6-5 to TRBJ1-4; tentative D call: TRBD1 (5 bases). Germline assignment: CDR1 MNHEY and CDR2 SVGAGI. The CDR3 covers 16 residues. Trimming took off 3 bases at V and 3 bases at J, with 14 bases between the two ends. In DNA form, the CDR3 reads TGTGCCAGCAGTTATTTTGGGGGGGTCCCTAATGAAAAACTGTTTTTT. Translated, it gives CASSYFGGVPNEKLFF.

The CDR3 DNA is TGTGCCACCAGCAAGTTCACCGGGGGAATTAATCAGCCCCAGCATTTT. It codes for CATSKFTGGINQPQHF. V is TRBV15 and J is TRBJ1-5, with D tentatively TRBD1 (5 bases). The V and J ends lost 4 bases and 4 bases respectively, with 17 bases between them. Germline CDR1 and CDR2: LNHNV and YYDKDF (reference sequence). CDR3 length: 16 amino acids.